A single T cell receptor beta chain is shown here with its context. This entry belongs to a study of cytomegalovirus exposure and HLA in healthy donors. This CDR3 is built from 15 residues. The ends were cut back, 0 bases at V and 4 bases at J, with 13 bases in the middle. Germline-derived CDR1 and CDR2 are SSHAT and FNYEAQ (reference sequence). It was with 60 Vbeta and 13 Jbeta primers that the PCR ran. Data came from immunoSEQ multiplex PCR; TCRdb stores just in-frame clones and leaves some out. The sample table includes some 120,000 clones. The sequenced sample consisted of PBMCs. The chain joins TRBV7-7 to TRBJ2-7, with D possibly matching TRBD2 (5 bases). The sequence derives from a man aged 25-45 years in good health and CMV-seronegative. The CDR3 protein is CASSLALASVYEQYF. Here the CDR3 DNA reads TGTGCCAGCAGCTTAGCGCTAGCATCAGTGTACGAGCAGTACTTC.